These 17 T cell receptor beta chains were all obtained from the same sample, sequenced in a study of PD-1 blockade in classical Hodgkin lymphoma. Every patient was affected by relapse after autologous stem cell transplantation, while exposure to brentuximab vedotin was not uniform. TCRdb's table, derived via immunoSEQ multiplex PCR, lists solely in-frame clones and lacks some. The sample lists tens of thousands of clones, around 80% occurring once. This specimen consisted of peripheral blood mononuclear cells (PBMCs), obtained at baseline. Receptors originate from a human donor with classical Hodgkin lymphoma.

The V and J genes are TRBV5-1 and TRBJ2-1; perhaps D is TRBD1 or TRBD2 (5 bases each). The V end was cut by 4 bases, the J end by 6 bases, with 17 bases between. Germline-derived CDR1 and CDR2 are SGHRS and YFSETQ. This CDR3 is 15 amino acids long. The CDR3 DNA sequence: TGCGCCAGCAGCACTGGGGGTTTGGGGCCCAATGAGCAGTTCTTC. It yields the protein CASSTGGLGPNEQFF.

The chain is built from TRBV19 and TRBJ2-6, with 8 bases fitting TRBD1. Germline trimming cut 6 bases from V and 1 base from J; bases unmatched to any gene: 2. This CDR3 contains 15 residues. Germline V gene data show CDR1 as LNHDA and CDR2 as SQIVND (reference sequence). As DNA, the CDR3 is TGTGCCAGTAGGGACAGGGCGTCTGGGGCCAACGTCCTGACTTTC. This codes for CASRDRASGANVLTF.

The chain couples TRBV19 to TRBJ1-5, with D possibly TRBD1 on 5 matching bases. The germline gives CDR1 LNHDA, CDR2 SQIVND (reference sequence). The V and J ends lost 8 bases and 3 bases respectively, with 14 bases between them. The CDR3 is 14 amino acids. The CDR3 DNA reads as TGTGCCAGTCGAGCCGGGACCCACAATCAGCCCCAGCATTTT. It translates to CASRAGTHNQPQHF.

The J gene is TRBJ2-2, the V gene TRBV4-3; 7 positions match TRBD1. Trimming took 5 bases from V and 6 from J; bases not matched to a gene: 6. Per germline, CDR1 LGHNA and CDR2 YSLEER. This CDR3 contains 14 residues. The CDR3 bases are TGCGCCAGCAGCTATAGACAGGGCGCCGGGGAGCTGTTTTTT. Protein: CASSYRQGAGELFF.

The chain combines TRBV6-1 with TRBJ2-1; the match to TRBD2 covers 10 bases. CDR1 and CDR2 from the germline V gene are MNHNS and SASEGT. Losses at the gene ends were 2 bases for V and 1 base for J; bases not matched to a gene: 5. This CDR3 region has 17 residues. The DNA for the CDR3 is TGTGCCAGCAGTGAATCGGGACTAGCGTATTCCTACAATGAGCAGTTCTTC. Translation: CASSESGLAYSYNEQFF.

The rearrangement uses TRBV9 and TRBJ2-6; possibly TRBD1 for D (6 bases). Germline assignment: CDR1 SGDLS and CDR2 YYNGEE. The CDR3 extends over 16 amino acids. V lost 0 bases and J 1 base, leaving 8 bases between the germline ends. As DNA, the CDR3 is TGTGCCAGCAGCGTAGCAGGGACATCTGGGGCCAACGTCCTGACTTTC. Its translation is CASSVAGTSGANVLTF.

This sequence joins TRBV5-6 and TRBJ1-2; D is perhaps TRBD1 (6 bases). Trimming left V 0 bases short and J 6 bases short, with 21 bases between. The CDR3 is made up of 17 amino acids. Germline V lookup: CDR1 SGHDT, CDR2 YYEEEE. CDR3 bases: TGTGCCAGCAGCTTGGGTGCCACAGGGAACAGTATCCATGGCTACACCTTC. This sequence encodes CASSLGATGNSIHGYTF.

The gene calls are TRBV7-2 and TRBJ2-3; TRBD2 aligns across 8 bases. The ends lost 3 bases at V and 2 bases at J; junction bases unmatched: 7. The CDR3 has 16 amino acids. Germline values: CDR1 SGHTA, CDR2 FQGNSA. The CDR3 nucleotides read TGTGCCAGCAGCTTCCAGAGCGGGGGAAACACAGATACGCAGTATTTT. This sequence encodes CASSFQSGGNTDTQYF.

The CDR3 DNA sequence: TGTGCCAGCAGCTTAACGTTGACTGGGTATGGCTACACCTTC. Translation: CASSLTLTGYGYTF. The chain combines TRBV7-2 with TRBJ1-2; no firm D call. The germline gives CDR1 SGHTA, CDR2 FQGNSA. This CDR3 is built from 14 residues. V lost 2 bases and J lost 5, with 12 bases in between.

CDR3 in amino acids: CASQGDNYNEQFF. The CDR3 region has the DNA TGTGCCAGCCAGGGGGATAACTACAATGAGCAGTTCTTC. V is TRBV9 and J is TRBJ2-1; TRBD1 matches at 7 bases. The CDR3 length is 13 residues. CDR1 and CDR2 (germline): SGDLS, YYNGEE. V dropped 7 bases and J dropped 3; count of bases not matched to a gene: 4.

This chain joins TRBV19 and TRBJ2-1; TRBD2 matches at 14 bases. CDR1 is LNHDA and CDR2 is SQIVND in the germline V gene (reference sequence). Losses at the gene ends were 4 bases for V and 7 bases for J; bases not matched to a gene: 6. The CDR3 runs to 16 residues. The CDR3 sequence: CASSTGTSGGRNEQFF. The CDR3 bases are TGTGCCAGTAGTACCGGGACTAGCGGGGGTAGAAATGAGCAGTTCTTC.

The V and J genes are TRBV4-1 and TRBJ2-7, with D possibly TRBD1 on 6 matching bases. Germline-derived CDR1 and CDR2 are MGHRA and YSYEKL. Trimming pared 7 bases from V and 6 bases from J, leaving 22 bases between. The CDR3 has 15 amino acids. The CDR3 is CASTPGQGYFGEQYF. In DNA, the CDR3 is TGCGCCAGCACCCCCGGCCAGGGGTACTTTGGCGAGCAGTACTTC.

The chain combines TRBV19 with TRBJ2-7; D not resolved. The CDR3 sequence is 12 residues long. Germline lookup yields CDR1 LNHDA and CDR2 SQIVND (reference sequence). The V end lost 10 bases, the J end lost 0 bases, and 10 bases lay between the germline ends. The CDR3 is CANNSCSYEQYF. The CDR3 region has the DNA TGTGCCAATAACTCATGCTCCTACGAGCAGTACTTC.

The chain couples TRBV7-8 to TRBJ1-1; D is ambiguous. This CDR3 contains 14 residues. Trimming shortened V by 1 base and J by 2 bases, and 8 bases separated the two germline ends. In germline, CDR1 is SGHVS, CDR2 FQNEAQ. The CDR3 DNA reads TGTGCCAGCAGCTTAGTGATTGGCAACACTGAAGCTTTCTTT. This translates into CASSLVIGNTEAFF.

This chain joins TRBV5-3 and TRBJ1-6, with D uncertain. TRBV5-3 is an ORF for which the function is uncertain. CDR3 length: 16 residues. Trimming took off 3 bases at V and 1 base at J, with 11 bases between the two ends. For the CDR3, the DNA is TGTGCCAGAAGCTCGGCCAGTCGTTCCTATAATTCACCCCTCCACTTT. Protein: CARSSASRSYNSPLHF.

The chain recombines TRBV4-3 with TRBJ1-6; D is possibly TRBD1 (5 bases). Per the germline V gene, CDR1 is LGHNA and CDR2 is YSLEER. CDR3 length: 17 amino acids. V shed 0 bases and J shed 6 bases, with 15 bases lying between them. The CDR3, as DNA: TGCGCCAGCAGCCAAGATGGGGCAGGCGGATTTAATTCACCCCTCCACTTT. It codes for CASSQDGAGGFNSPLHF.

The chain is built from TRBV7-2 and TRBJ2-5; tentative D call: TRBD1 (6 bases). Germline CDR1 SGHTA, CDR2 FQGNSA. The CDR3 covers 16 residues. Trimming left V 5 bases short and J 4 bases short, with 20 bases between. CDR3 sequence: CASSQGTIFARETQYF. Here the CDR3 DNA reads TGTGCCAGCAGCCAAGGGACAATATTCGCTAGAGAGACCCAGTACTTC.